The 20 T cell receptor beta chains presented below share a single source sample, sequenced in a study of cytomegalovirus exposure and HLA in healthy donors. 60 Vbeta and 13 Jbeta primers were used in PCR. Sequencing was performed with immunoSEQ multiplex PCR; in TCRdb, only in-frame clones are kept and a portion is missing. Here the sample spans fewer than 150,000 clones, 75% to 85% being singletons. The sequencing sample was made of PBMCs. The receptor source for this set is a woman between 35 and 50 years old in good health and CMV-seropositive.

The V gene is TRBV2, the J gene TRBJ1-2; D may be TRBD1 (5 bases). Looked up from germline, CDR1 is SNHLY and CDR2 is FYNNEI. The CDR3 runs to 13 residues. Trimming cost V 6 bases and J 2 bases, with 10 bases left between them. CDR3 DNA: TGTGCCAGCAGGACCTCAGGGAACTATGGCTACACCTTC. It yields the protein CASRTSGNYGYTF. Supplemented by reference TRBV2 and TRBJ1-2, the full variable domain reads EPEVTQTPSHQVTQMGQEVILRCVPISNHLYFYWYRQILGQKVEFLVSFYNNEISEKSEIFDDQFSVERPDGSNFTLKIRSTKLEDSAMYFCASRTSGNYGYTFGSGTRLTVV.

The J gene is TRBJ1-3, the V gene TRBV20-1; D is unclear. V was shortened by 7 bases and J by 8 bases, with 12 bases between the two germline ends. This CDR3 spans 11 amino acids. Per germline, CDR1 DFQATT and CDR2 SNEGSKA (reference sequence). CDR3 bases: TGCAGTGGTTTCTGGCGGGACACCATATATTTT. Amino acid sequence: CSGFWRDTIYF.

This sequence joins TRBV7-3 and TRBJ1-1; D may be TRBD1 (6 bases). V shed 5 bases and J shed 5 bases, with 18 bases lying between them. This CDR3 is built from 15 residues. CDR1 is SGHTA, CDR2 FQGTGA, per germline. The CDR3 loop reads CASSPGTLSGTEAFF. CDR3 DNA sequence: TGTGCCAGCAGCCCCGGGACACTAAGTGGGACTGAAGCTTTCTTT.

This clone has a single count. This chain joins TRBV7-9 and TRBJ2-7, with TRBD2 matching over 7 bases. The trim removed 4 bases at V and 5 bases at J, leaving 11 bases unmatched. CDR1 SEHNR and CDR2 FQNEAQ come from the germline V gene (reference sequence). The CDR3 totals 15 residues. DNA of the CDR3: TGTGCCAGCAGCTCAAGGGGCGGGAGTCCCAACGAGCAGTACTTC. Residues: CASSSRGGSPNEQYF.

This clone has more than one count but fewer than ten. The chain recombines TRBV11-3 with TRBJ1-1; D ambiguous. The CDR3 covers 13 residues. V lost 3 bases and J lost 1, with 6 bases in between. The germline V gene has CDR1 SGHNT and CDR2 YENEEA. Here the CDR3 DNA reads TGTGCCAGCAGCTTCCAACAGAACACTGAAGCTTTCTTT. Encoded protein: CASSFQQNTEAFF.

V gene TRBV28 combines with J gene TRBJ1-2, with TRBD1 matching 9 bases. The CDR3 spans 19 residues. Losses at the gene ends were 4 bases for V and 4 bases for J; bases not matched to a gene: 19. CDR1 is MDHEN, CDR2 SYDVKM, per germline. The chain's CDR3 is CASSSSQGAGVLFGYGYTF. The CDR3 nucleotides read TGTGCCAGCAGTTCATCACAGGGGGCGGGGGTCCTTTTCGGCTATGGCTACACCTTC.

This clone was counted once. CDR3 residues: CASSSVLGANVLTF. CDR3 nucleotides: TGCGCCAGCAGCTCAGTCTTAGGGGCCAACGTCCTGACTTTC. The chain links TRBV5-1 to TRBJ2-6; no clear D. The CDR3 loop spans 14 amino acids. Germline V CDR1 and CDR2: SGHRS, YFSETQ. V lost 3 bases and J lost 4, with 8 bases in between.

This chain links TRBV10-3 with TRBJ2-1, with 11 bases identical to TRBD2. The CDR3 sequence is 16 residues long. CDR1 is ENHRY and CDR2 is SYGVKD in the germline V gene. V was clipped by 3 bases and J by 3 bases; unmatched bases: 4. The chain's CDR3 is CAISDPSGRFYNEQFF. For the CDR3, the DNA is TGTGCCATCAGTGACCCTAGCGGGAGGTTCTACAATGAGCAGTTCTTC.

V and J are TRBV5-6 and TRBJ2-3; D is perhaps TRBD2 (6 bases). V gave up 2 bases and J gave up 4 bases, with 11 bases separating them. Germline V gives CDR1 SGHDT, CDR2 YYEEEE. This CDR3 spans 14 amino acids. In nucleotides, the CDR3 is TGTGCCAGCAGCTTCGGGTCGGGAGCAGATACGCAGTATTTT. Protein: CASSFGSGADTQYF.

CDR3 in amino acids: CASSIEQANYGYTF. The DNA for the CDR3 is TGTGCCAGTAGTATAGAACAGGCGAACTATGGCTACACCTTC. The rearrangement links TRBV19 to TRBJ1-2; a weak D match, TRBD1 (5 bases). The V end was cut by 0 bases, the J end by 2 bases, with 7 bases between. The CDR3 length is 14 residues. Germline V gene data show CDR1 as LNHDA and CDR2 as SQIVND (reference sequence).

V and J are TRBV4-1 and TRBJ1-5; D not certain. The CDR3 loop spans 13 amino acids. V lost 0 bases and J lost 6, with 6 bases in between. Germline V gene lookup returns CDR1 MGHRA and CDR2 YSYEKL. CDR3 region: CASSQDRGQPQHF. CDR3 in DNA: TGCGCCAGCAGCCAAGATCGCGGTCAGCCCCAGCATTTT.

The V gene is TRBV5-1, the J gene TRBJ2-1; a weak D match, TRBD2 (6 bases). The CDR3 totals 15 residues. V was clipped by 4 bases and J by 5 bases, with 16 bases between them. Germline V gene data show CDR1 as SGHRS and CDR2 as YFSETQ. CDR3 residues: CASSPPGLYHNEQFF. In DNA, the CDR3 is TGCGCCAGCAGCCCGCCGGGACTTTATCACAATGAGCAGTTCTTC.

The chain links TRBV29-1 to TRBJ2-1; 9 bases are a match to TRBD2. The germline gives CDR1 SQVTM, CDR2 ANQGSEA. V was clipped by 4 bases and J by 3 bases; unmatched bases: 7. The CDR3 length is 15 residues. The CDR3 is CSVVLAGNFYNEQFF. For the CDR3, the DNA is TGCAGCGTTGTTCTAGCGGGAAACTTCTACAATGAGCAGTTCTTC.

CDR3 sequence reads: CASSAVWETQYF. In nucleotides, the CDR3 is TGTGCCAGCAGTGCAGTTTGGGAGACCCAGTACTTC. The chain employs TRBV6-1 and TRBJ2-5, with D uncertain. The V end was cut by 4 bases, the J end by 5 bases, with 8 bases between. The germline V gene has CDR1 MNHNS and CDR2 SASEGT. The CDR3 runs to 12 residues.

V and J are TRBV6-1 and TRBJ1-1; D remains ambiguous. The CDR3 extends over 15 amino acids. Germline-derived CDR1 and CDR2 are MNHNS and SASEGT. Trimming stripped 2 bases from V and 0 bases from J, with 10 bases between. The CDR3 is CASSEWSGVNTEAFF. The CDR3 nucleotides read TGTGCCAGCAGTGAATGGTCGGGAGTGAACACTGAAGCTTTCTTT.

J is TRBJ2-1 and V is TRBV11-3, with 8 bases aligning to TRBD2. CDR1 is SGHNT, CDR2 YENEEA, per germline. J gave up 1 base and V 4 bases, and 9 bases lay outside the gene matches. The CDR3 loop spans 17 amino acids. The CDR3 here is CASSSASGSGSYNEQFF. CDR3 coding DNA: TGTGCCAGCAGCTCCGCTAGCGGGTCCGGGTCCTACAATGAGCAGTTCTTC. Together with reference TRBV11-3 and TRBJ2-1, the CDR3 gives the full variable domain: EAGVVQSPRYKIIEKKQPVAFWCNPISGHNTLYWYLQNLGQGPELLIRYENEEAVDDSQLPKDRFSAERLKGVDSTLKIQPAELGDSAVYLCASSSASGSGSYNEQFFGPGTRLTVL.

This clone was found once. This sequence joins TRBV2 and TRBJ2-2; a possible D gene is TRBD2 (5 bases). In germline, CDR1 is SNHLY, CDR2 FYNNEI. The CDR3 has 11 residues. Deletions cut 8 bases from V and 6 bases from J, with 7 bases between. CDR3 in amino acids: CASAEAGELFF. The CDR3, as DNA: TGTGCCAGCGCGGAGGCCGGGGAGCTGTTTTTT.

This clone has a single count. This sequence joins TRBV5-1 and TRBJ2-7, with TRBD2 matching over 15 bases. The length of the CDR3 is 16 residues. Germline CDR1 and CDR2: SGHRS and YFSETQ. V lost 5 bases to trimming and J lost 6 bases; unmatched junction nucleotides: 9. For the CDR3, the DNA is TGCGCCAGCAGTCCGGGACTAGCGGGAGGCCACGGCGAGCAGTACTTC. Amino acid sequence: CASSPGLAGGHGEQYF.

V gene TRBV27 combines with J gene TRBJ1-6; D is perhaps TRBD1 (6 bases). Trimming stripped 5 bases from V and 10 bases from J, with 15 bases between. The CDR3 extends over 14 amino acids. Germline values: CDR1 MNHEY, CDR2 SMNVEV (reference sequence). Here the CDR3 reads CASSGYREGSPLHF. In DNA, the CDR3 is TGTGCCAGCAGTGGCTACAGGGAAGGCTCACCCCTCCACTTT.

This clone came up a few times. The chain combines TRBV2 with TRBJ2-5; 8 bases line up with TRBD2. With V trimmed by 6 bases and J by 1 base, 4 bases remained unmatched. CDR1 and CDR2 (germline): SNHLY, FYNNEI. The CDR3 sequence is 14 residues long. CDR3 amino acids: CASSREGFQETQYF. In nucleotides, the CDR3 is TGTGCCAGCAGCCGGGAGGGGTTCCAAGAGACCCAGTACTTC. Complete variable domain (other parts from reference TRBV2 and TRBJ2-5): EPEVTQTPSHQVTQMGQEVILRCVPISNHLYFYWYRQILGQKVEFLVSFYNNEISEKSEIFDDQFSVERPDGSNFTLKIRSTKLEDSAMYFCASSREGFQETQYFGPGTRLLVL.